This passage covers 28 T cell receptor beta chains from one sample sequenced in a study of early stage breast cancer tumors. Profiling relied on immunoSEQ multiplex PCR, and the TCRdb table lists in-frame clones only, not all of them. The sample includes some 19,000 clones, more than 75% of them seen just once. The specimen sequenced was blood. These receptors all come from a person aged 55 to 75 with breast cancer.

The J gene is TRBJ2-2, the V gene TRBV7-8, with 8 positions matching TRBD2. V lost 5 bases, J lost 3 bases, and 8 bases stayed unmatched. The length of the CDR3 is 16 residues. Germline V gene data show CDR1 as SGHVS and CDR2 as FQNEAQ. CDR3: CASSATGGMYTGELFF. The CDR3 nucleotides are TGTGCCAGCAGCGCGACGGGAGGGATGTACACCGGGGAGCTGTTTTTT.

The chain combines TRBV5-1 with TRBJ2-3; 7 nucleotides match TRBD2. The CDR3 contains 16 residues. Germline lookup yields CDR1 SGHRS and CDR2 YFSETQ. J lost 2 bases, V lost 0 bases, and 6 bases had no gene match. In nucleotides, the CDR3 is TGCGCCAGCAGCTTGGCGGCTAGCGGACTCACAGATACGCAGTATTTT. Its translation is CASSLAASGLTDTQYF. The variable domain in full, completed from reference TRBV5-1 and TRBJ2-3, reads KAGVTQTPRYLIKTRGQQVTLSCSPISGHRSVSWYQQTPGQGLQFLFEYFSETQRNKGNFPGRFSGRQFSNSRSEMNVSTLELGDSALYLCASSLAASGLTDTQYFGPGTRLTVL.

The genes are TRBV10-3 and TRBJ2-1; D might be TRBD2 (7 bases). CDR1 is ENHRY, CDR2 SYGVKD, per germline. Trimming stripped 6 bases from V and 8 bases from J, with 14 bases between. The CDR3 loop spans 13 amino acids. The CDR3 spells CAISGGPGDEQFF. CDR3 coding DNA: TGTGCCATCAGCGGGGGGCCGGGGGATGAGCAGTTCTTC.

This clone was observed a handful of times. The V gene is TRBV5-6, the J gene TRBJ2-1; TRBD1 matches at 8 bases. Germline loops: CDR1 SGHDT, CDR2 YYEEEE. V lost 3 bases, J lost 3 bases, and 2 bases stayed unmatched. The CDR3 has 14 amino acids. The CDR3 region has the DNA TGTGCCAGCAGCTCCGGGACAGGCTACAATGAGCAGTTCTTC. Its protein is CASSSGTGYNEQFF.

The DNA for the CDR3 is TGTGCCAGTAGTTTCTACAGGGGCACTGAAGCTTTCTTT. Protein product: CASSFYRGTEAFF. This chain uses TRBV19 with TRBJ1-1; TRBD1 matches 7 bases. Germline loops: CDR1 LNHDA, CDR2 SQIVND (reference sequence). J was trimmed by 4 bases and V by 5 bases; bases with no gene match: 4. CDR3 length: 13 amino acids.

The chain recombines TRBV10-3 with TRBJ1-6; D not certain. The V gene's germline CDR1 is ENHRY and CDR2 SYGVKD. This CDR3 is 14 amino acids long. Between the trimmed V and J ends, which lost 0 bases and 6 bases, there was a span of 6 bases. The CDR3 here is CAISESARNSPLHF. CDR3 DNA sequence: TGTGCCATCAGTGAGTCGGCGCGTAATTCACCCCTCCACTTT.

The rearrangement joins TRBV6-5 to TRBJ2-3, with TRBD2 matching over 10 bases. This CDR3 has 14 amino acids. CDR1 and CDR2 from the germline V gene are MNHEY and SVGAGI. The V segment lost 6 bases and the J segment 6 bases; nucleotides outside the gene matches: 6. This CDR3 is CASSSSGGGDTQYF. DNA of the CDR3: TGTGCCAGCAGCTCTAGCGGGGGCGGGGATACGCAGTATTTT.

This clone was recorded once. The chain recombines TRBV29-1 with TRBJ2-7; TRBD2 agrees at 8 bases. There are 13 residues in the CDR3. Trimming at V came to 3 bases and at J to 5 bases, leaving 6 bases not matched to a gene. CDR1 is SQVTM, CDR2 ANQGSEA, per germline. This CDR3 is CSVELGLGDEQYF. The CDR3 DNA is TGCAGCGTTGAGCTGGGACTAGGTGACGAGCAGTACTTC.

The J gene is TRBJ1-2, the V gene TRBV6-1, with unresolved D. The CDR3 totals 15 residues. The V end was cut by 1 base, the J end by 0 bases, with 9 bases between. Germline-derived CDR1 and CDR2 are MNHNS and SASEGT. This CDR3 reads CASSEDARANYGYTF. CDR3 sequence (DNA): TGTGCCAGCAGTGAAGATGCCAGAGCTAACTATGGCTACACCTTC.

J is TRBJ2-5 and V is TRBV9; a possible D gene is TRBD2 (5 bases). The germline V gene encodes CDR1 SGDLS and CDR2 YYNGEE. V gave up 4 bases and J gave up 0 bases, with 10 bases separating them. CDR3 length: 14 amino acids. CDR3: CASSPPDYQETQYF. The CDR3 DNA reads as TGTGCCAGCAGCCCGCCGGACTACCAAGAGACCCAGTACTTC.

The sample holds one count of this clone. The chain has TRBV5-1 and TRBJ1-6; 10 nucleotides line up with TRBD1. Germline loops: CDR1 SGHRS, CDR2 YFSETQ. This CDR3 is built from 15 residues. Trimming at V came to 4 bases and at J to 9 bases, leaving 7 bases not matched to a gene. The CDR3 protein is CASSEGQGSGSPLHF. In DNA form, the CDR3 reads TGCGCCAGCAGCGAGGGACAGGGGAGCGGTTCACCCCTCCACTTT.

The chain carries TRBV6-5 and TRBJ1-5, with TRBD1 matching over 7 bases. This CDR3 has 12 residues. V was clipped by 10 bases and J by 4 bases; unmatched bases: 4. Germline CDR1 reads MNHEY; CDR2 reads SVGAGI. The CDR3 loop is CATRTGNQPQHF. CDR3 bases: TGTGCCACCCGGACAGGTAATCAGCCCCAGCATTTT.

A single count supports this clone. This CDR3 is CASSYDSYGGTEAFF. For the CDR3, the DNA is TGTGCCAGCAGCTACGACAGCTACGGGGGCACTGAAGCTTTCTTT. V gene TRBV7-9 combines with J gene TRBJ1-1; perhaps TRBD1 as D (5 bases). The CDR3 runs to 15 residues. Germline loops: CDR1 SEHNR, CDR2 FQNEAQ (reference sequence). V shed 4 bases and J shed 4 bases, with 16 bases lying between them.

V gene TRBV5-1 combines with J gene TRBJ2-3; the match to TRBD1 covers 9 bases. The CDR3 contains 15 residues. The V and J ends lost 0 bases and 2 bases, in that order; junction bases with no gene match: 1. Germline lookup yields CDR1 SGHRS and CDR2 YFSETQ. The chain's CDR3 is CASSLGDRDTDTQYF. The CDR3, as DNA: TGCGCCAGCAGCTTGGGGGACAGGGACACAGATACGCAGTATTTT. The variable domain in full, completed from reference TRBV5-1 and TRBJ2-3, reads KAGVTQTPRYLIKTRGQQVTLSCSPISGHRSVSWYQQTPGQGLQFLFEYFSETQRNKGNFPGRFSGRQFSNSRSEMNVSTLELGDSALYLCASSLGDRDTDTQYFGPGTRLTVL.

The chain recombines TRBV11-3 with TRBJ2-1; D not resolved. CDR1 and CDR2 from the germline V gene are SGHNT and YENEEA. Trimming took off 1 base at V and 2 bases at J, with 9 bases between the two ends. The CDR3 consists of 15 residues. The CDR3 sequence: CASSLARLPYNEQFF. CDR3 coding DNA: TGTGCCAGCAGCTTAGCGCGACTGCCCTACAATGAGCAGTTCTTC.

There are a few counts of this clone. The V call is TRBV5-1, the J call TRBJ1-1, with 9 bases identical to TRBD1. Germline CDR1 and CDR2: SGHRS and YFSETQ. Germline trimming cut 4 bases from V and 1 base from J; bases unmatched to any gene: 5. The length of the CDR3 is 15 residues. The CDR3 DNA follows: TGCGCCAGCAGCCCGGACAGGGGATGGAACACTGAAGCTTTCTTT. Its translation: CASSPDRGWNTEAFF.

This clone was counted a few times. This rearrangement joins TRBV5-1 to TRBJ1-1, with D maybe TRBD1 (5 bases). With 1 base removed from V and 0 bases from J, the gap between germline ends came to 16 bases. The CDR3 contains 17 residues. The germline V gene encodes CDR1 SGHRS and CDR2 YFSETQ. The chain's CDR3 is CASSLSLWDRMNTEAFF. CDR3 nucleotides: TGCGCCAGCAGCTTGTCCTTATGGGACCGAATGAACACTGAAGCTTTCTTT.

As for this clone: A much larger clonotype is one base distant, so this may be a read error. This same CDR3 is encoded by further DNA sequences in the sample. The CDR3 loop is CASSFGGEGGELFF. The CDR3 DNA reads as TGTGCCAGCAGTTTCGGAGGGGAGGGCGGGGAGCTGTTTTTT. This chain uses TRBV27 with TRBJ2-2, with 7 positions matching TRBD2. V shed 3 bases and J 7 bases; nucleotides not matched to a gene: 5. The germline V gene encodes CDR1 MNHEY and CDR2 SMNVEV (reference sequence). The CDR3 spans 14 residues.

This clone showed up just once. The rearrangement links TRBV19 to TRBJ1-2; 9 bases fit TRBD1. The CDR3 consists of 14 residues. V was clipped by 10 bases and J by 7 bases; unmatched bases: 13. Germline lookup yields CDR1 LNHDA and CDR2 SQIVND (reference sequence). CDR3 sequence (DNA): TGTGCCACCATAATGACAGGGGGAGTCAGTGGCTACACCTTC. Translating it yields CATIMTGGVSGYTF.

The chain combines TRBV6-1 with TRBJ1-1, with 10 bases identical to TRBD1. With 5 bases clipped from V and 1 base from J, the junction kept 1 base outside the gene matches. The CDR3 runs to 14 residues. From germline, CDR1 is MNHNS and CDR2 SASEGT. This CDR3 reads CASSRTGGNTEAFF. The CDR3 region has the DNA TGTGCCAGCAGTAGGACAGGGGGGAACACTGAAGCTTTCTTT.

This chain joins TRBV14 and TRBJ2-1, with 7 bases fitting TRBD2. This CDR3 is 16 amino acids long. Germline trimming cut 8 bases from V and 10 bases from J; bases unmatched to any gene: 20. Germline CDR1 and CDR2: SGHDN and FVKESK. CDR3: CASGAATGTTRGEQFF. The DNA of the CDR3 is TGTGCCAGCGGCGCCGCTACCGGGACCACGCGGGGGGAGCAGTTCTTC.

This CDR3 reads CASGSLHQGGEQYF. The CDR3 DNA sequence: TGTGCTAGTGGTTCTCTACATCAGGGTGGTGAGCAGTACTTC. The rearrangement uses TRBV12-5 and TRBJ2-7; tentatively, D is TRBD1 (5 bases). Germline V CDR1 and CDR2: LGHNT, FRNRAP. The germline V and J ends were trimmed by 4 bases and 7 bases, with 17 bases remaining between them. This CDR3 region has 14 residues.

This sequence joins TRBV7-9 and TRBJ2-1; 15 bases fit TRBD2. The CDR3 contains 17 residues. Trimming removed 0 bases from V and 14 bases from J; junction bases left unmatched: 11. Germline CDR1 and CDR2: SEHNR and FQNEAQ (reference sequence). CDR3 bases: TGTGCCAGCAGCTTAGCTATCCCGGGACTAGCGGGGGGTTTGGAGTTCTTC. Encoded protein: CASSLAIPGLAGGLEFF.

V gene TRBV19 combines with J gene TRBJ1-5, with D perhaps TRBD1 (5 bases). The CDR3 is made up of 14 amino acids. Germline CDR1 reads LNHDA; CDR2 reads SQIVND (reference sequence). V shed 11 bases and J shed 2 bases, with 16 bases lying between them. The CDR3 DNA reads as TGTGCCTCCAATGGGGGTTTCGGCAATCAGCCCCAGCATTTT. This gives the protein CASNGGFGNQPQHF.

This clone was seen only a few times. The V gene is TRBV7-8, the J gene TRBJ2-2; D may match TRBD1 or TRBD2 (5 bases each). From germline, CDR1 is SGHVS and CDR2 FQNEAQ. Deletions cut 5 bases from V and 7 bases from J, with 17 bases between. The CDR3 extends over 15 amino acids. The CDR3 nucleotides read TGTGCCAGCAGCCCTCTGGCAGGGAGCCTCGGGGAGCTGTTTTTT. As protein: CASSPLAGSLGELFF.

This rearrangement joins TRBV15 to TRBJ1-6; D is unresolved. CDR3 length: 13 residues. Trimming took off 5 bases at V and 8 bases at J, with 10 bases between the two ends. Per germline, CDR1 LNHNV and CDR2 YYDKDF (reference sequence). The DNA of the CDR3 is TGTGCCACCAGCGCTTCTGGGGATTCACCCCTCCACTTT. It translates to CATSASGDSPLHF.

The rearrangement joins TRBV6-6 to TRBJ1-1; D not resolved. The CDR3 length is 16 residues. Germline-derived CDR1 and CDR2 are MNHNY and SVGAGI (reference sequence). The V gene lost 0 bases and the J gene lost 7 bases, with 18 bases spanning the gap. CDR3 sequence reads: CASSYSSPGRVSEAFF. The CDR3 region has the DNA TGTGCCAGCAGTTACTCGAGTCCCGGACGGGTGAGTGAAGCTTTCTTT.

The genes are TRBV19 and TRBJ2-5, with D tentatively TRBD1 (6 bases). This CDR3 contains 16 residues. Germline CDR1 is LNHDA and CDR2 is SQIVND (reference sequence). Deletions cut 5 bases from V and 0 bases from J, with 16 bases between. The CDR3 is CASSPTGHQYQETQYF. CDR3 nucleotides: TGTGCCAGTAGTCCCACGGGACACCAGTACCAAGAGACCCAGTACTTC.